The TCR beta chain under discussion was sequenced for a study of cytomegalovirus exposure and HLA in healthy donors. Study-level findings and limits: Certain indistinguishable V segments, among them TRBV6-2 and TRBV6-3, were excluded. Roughly uniform depth of sequencing across donors was assumed in presence/absence analyses.

V shed 3 bases and J 4 bases; nucleotides not matched to a gene: 8. There are 16 residues in the CDR3. Germline-derived CDR1 and CDR2 are SGHAT and FQNNGV. The study ran its PCR with 60 Vbeta and 13 Jbeta primers. Libraries were prepared by immunoSEQ multiplex PCR; TCRdb keeps only in-frame clonotypes and omits some of them. The sample lists 120,000 or so clones, roughly 83% seen once, with more than 1.5% in the top ten. Comment on this clone: The antigen is unknown.

This TCR came from a man younger than 30 in good health and CMV-seronegative. Material: PBMCs. The chain couples TRBV11-2 to TRBJ2-5; TRBD2 agrees at 10 bases. CDR3 coding DNA: TGTGCCAGCAGCTTCGGGACTAGCGCACCCAGAGAGACCCAGTACTTC. It is translated as CASSFGTSAPRETQYF.